The 10 T cell receptor beta chains reported below all come from one sample, sequenced in a study of blood T cell repertoires in COVID-19 (dated by TCRdb to the early 2020s). The library was made by the immunoSEQ multiplex PCR assay. Held by TCRdb, this immuneACCESS table contains in-frame sequences only and omits some clones. Under half of the omission traces to an unresolved V gene where checked; the cause of the rest is unknown. A total of 180,000 or so clones appear in this sample, approximately 86% of them only once. The ten largest clones take up about 3.5% of the sample. Material: peripheral blood. Source of these receptors: a man between 65 and 85 years old with acute or convalescent COVID-19.

V usage is TRBV29-1 and J usage is TRBJ2-5; the match to TRBD2 covers 7 bases. V trimming: 2 bases; J trimming: 1 base; junction bases outside the gene matches: 1. Looked up from germline, CDR1 is SQVTM and CDR2 is ANQGSEA. The CDR3 spans 13 residues. CDR3 loop: CSVERGGQETQYF. DNA for the CDR3: TGCAGCGTTGAACGCGGGGGCCAAGAGACCCAGTACTTC.

Worth noting for this clone: The germline gene is not matched at one end of the junction; a read error may be the cause. This chain joins TRBV7-7 and TRBJ2-5, with a weak D call TRBD2 (6 bases). The CDR3 covers 14 residues. Germline loops: CDR1 SSHAT, CDR2 FNYEAQ (reference sequence). The CDR3 is CASSPQAGIETQYF. CDR3 sequence (DNA): TGTGCTAGCAGCCCCCAAGCGGGTATAGAGACCCAGTACTTC.

This clone was recorded only once. The rearrangement uses TRBV9 and TRBJ2-1, with 9 bases aligning to TRBD2. Germline V CDR1 and CDR2: SGDLS, YYNGEE. Trimming took 0 bases from V and 5 from J; bases not matched to a gene: 6. The CDR3 runs to 16 residues. CDR3 region: CASSVDPSGANNEQFF. The DNA for the CDR3 is TGTGCCAGCAGCGTAGATCCTAGCGGGGCTAACAATGAGCAGTTCTTC.

This rearrangement joins TRBV18 to TRBJ2-1; D is perhaps TRBD1 (6 bases). CDR1 and CDR2 from the germline V gene are KGHSH and LQKENI. V was trimmed by 3 bases and J by 12 bases, leaving 15 bases between them. The CDR3 sequence is 13 residues long. The CDR3: CASSPGLGGAQFF. CDR3 bases: TGTGCCAGCTCACCCGGTTTAGGGGGAGCGCAGTTCTTC.

The chain carries TRBV6-4 and TRBJ1-6; D is uncertain. The CDR3 runs to 13 residues. Per germline, CDR1 MRHNA and CDR2 SNTAGT. Trimming left V 6 bases short and J 0 bases short, with 3 bases between. The CDR3 sequence: CASRLSYNSPLHF. The CDR3 DNA reads as TGTGCCAGCAGACTCTCCTATAATTCACCCCTCCACTTT.

The V gene is TRBV19, the J gene TRBJ2-5, with TRBD2 matching 14 bases. The J segment lost 4 bases and the V segment lost 5 bases, leaving 6 bases of the junction unmatched. Germline V gene data show CDR1 as LNHDA and CDR2 as SQIVND (reference sequence). The CDR3 consists of 16 residues. CDR3 protein: CASSPGLAGAGETQYF. CDR3 DNA sequence: TGTGCCAGTAGTCCGGGACTAGCGGGAGCGGGAGAGACCCAGTACTTC.

The CDR3: CASSYDRETGELFF. In nucleotides, the CDR3 is TGTGCCAGCAGTTACGACAGGGAGACCGGGGAGCTGTTTTTT. The chain joins TRBV6-6 to TRBJ2-2; TRBD1 aligns across 7 bases. This CDR3 comprises 14 residues. The junction had 2 bases not matched to a gene; V was cut back by 2 bases and J by 5 bases. Germline CDR1 reads MNHNY; CDR2 reads SVGAGI (reference sequence).

This sequence joins TRBV3-1 (or the pseudogene TRBV3-2) and TRBJ1-1; no reliable D call. V lost 1 base to trimming and J lost 0 bases, with 21 bases between them. Germline V gene sequence: CDR1 LGHDT, CDR2 YNNKEL (reference sequence). This CDR3 has 19 residues. The CDR3 DNA reads as TGTGCCAGCAGCCAAGGGTTCGGGTTCAACCGGCTTATGAACACTGAAGCTTTCTTT. Translating gives CASSQGFGFNRLMNTEAFF.

This clone was observed a handful of times. J is TRBJ1-1 and V is TRBV11-2; D unclear. Trimming removed 2 bases at V and 1 base at J, with 11 bases between. CDR1 and CDR2 (germline): SGHAT, FQNNGV. The CDR3 spans 15 residues. CDR3 sequence reads: CASSLRGVENTEAFF. DNA for the CDR3: TGTGCCAGCAGCTTACGGGGAGTAGAGAACACTGAAGCTTTCTTT. Full variable domain (remainder filled in from reference TRBV11-2 and TRBJ1-1): EAGVAQSPRYKIIEKRQSVAFWCNPISGHATLYWYQQILGQGPKLLIQFQNNGVVDDSQLPKDRFSAERLKGVDSTLKIQPAKLEDSAVYLCASSLRGVENTEAFFGQGTRLTVV.

This rearrangement joins TRBV28 to TRBJ2-7; 7 bases are shared with TRBD2. There are 13 residues in the CDR3. The germline gives CDR1 MDHEN, CDR2 SYDVKM. V gave up 5 bases and J gave up 3 bases; unmatched junction bases: 4. The CDR3: CASSEGLRYEQYF. Here the CDR3 DNA reads TGTGCCAGCAGTGAGGGACTACGCTACGAGCAGTACTTC.